This TCR beta chain was sequenced in a study of blood T cell repertoires in COVID-19. Across the whole study: T cells, B-cell-depleted T cells, or PBMCs supplied cDNA or gDNA.

The study assigned cohorts using participant-reported clinical history. Exposed study participants had met a COVID-19 case within 2 weeks before entry. The authors' processing: Estimation of nucleated cell counts relied on the amplification of reference gene primers. The protocol was immunoSEQ multiplex PCR, while the TCRdb copy is restricted to in-frame clones and leaves out a portion. From that table come the V and J calls and clone size; the DNA was used to work out D and trimming. Altogether around 330,000 clones are present, 85% being singletons, with the ten largest covering under 2%. In germline, CDR1 is SGHTA, CDR2 FQGTGA. The CDR3 length is 12 residues. Trimming took 4 bases from V and 5 from J, leaving 6 bases between them.

Sequencing was done on a sample of PBMCs or T cells enriched from blood (not recorded which). This receptor was obtained from a woman aged 25 to 45 who had been exposed to COVID-19. This chain joins TRBV7-3 and TRBJ1-3, with D unclear. Here the CDR3 DNA reads TGTGCCAGCAGCTCCGACAGAAACACCATATATTTT. Its translation is CASSSDRNTIYF.